These T cell receptor beta chains were read from a single sample in a study of radiotherapy plus CTLA-4 blockade in lung cancer. Data came from immunoSEQ multiplex PCR; TCRdb stores just in-frame clones and leaves some out. Of around 100,000 clones listed, 81% are singletons. The sequenced sample was peripheral blood, obtained from a patient treated with radiotherapy plus ipilimumab. The receptors come from a human donor with non-small cell lung cancer that progressed on radiotherapy plus ipilimumab. Some clones in this sample may be carry-over from other donors' samples. Both conserved end residues are part of each CDR3. A clone size is listed for some rows: how often the clone was seen (once, few, many), or a class if it is expanded.

TRBV6-6	few	CASSPSSGTNSPLHF
TRBV27	-	CASSLWLASYNEQFF
TRBV18	-	CASSLGRNSYEQYF
TRBV7-2	-	CASSQTGLGSYEQYF
TRBV6-4	-	CASRTLAGDPPGFQETQYF
TRBV7-2	-	CASSIAGTGLNTGELFF
TRBV9	few	CASSVGPETRSNTEAFF
TRBV5-6	-	CASSPLSGGAADTQYF
TRBV7-2	once	CASSLDGRGNTIYF
TRBV6-6	few	CASSSRQNTEAFF
TRBV5-6	-	CASSGAFSSNYGYTF
TRBV11-2	-	CASSLVESTDTQYF
TRBV4-3	few	CASSQDSDRRYGYTF
TRBV5-1	-	CASSLSGGIGDTQYF
TRBV6-1	-	CASSGGVSTDTQYF
TRBV5-4	-	CASSTDRGDTQYF
TRBV7-9	-	CASSLVAGGAKETQYF
TRBV9	-	CASSATTGGAALNYGYTF
TRBV5-6	-	CASSMTGSGIELFF
TRBV27	-	CASSWRGQETQYF
TRBV7-8	few	CASSPHQRGSNQPQHF
TRBV29-1	-	CSVVWQGGRYEQYF
TRBV7-2	-	CASSPSSSGYTF
TRBV5-6	few	CASSSYYEQYF
TRBV9	-	CASSGLTGNSYNEQFF
TRBV19	-	CASHPKQGSYGYTF
TRBV4-1	few	CASSQWGADEKLFF
TRBV6-5	-	CASSYGGQGETQYF
TRBV15	-	CATNEGFGYGYTF
TRBV6-4	-	CASSATGTGELFF
TRBV5-5	-	CASSKDRGFTYEQYF
TRBV18	-	CASSTRQGNAEQYF
TRBV6-6	-	CASRLQGSNQPQHF